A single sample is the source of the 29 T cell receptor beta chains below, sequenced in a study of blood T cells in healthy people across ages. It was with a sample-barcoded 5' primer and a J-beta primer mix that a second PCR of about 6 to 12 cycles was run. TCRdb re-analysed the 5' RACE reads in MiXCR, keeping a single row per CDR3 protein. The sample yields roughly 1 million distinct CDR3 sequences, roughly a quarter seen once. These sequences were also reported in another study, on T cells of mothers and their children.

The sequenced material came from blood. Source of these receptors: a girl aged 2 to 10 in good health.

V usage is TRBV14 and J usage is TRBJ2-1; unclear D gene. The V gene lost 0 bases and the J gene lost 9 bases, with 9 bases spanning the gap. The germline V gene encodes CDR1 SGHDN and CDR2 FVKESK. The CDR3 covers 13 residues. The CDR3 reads CASSQDIGPEQFF. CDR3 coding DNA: TGTGCCAGCAGCCAAGATATAGGGCCTGAGCAGTTCTTC.

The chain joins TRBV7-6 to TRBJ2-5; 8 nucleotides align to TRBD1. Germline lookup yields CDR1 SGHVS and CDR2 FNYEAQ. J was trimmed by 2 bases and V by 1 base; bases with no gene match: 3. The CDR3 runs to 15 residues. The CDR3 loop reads CASSLDGQGQETQYF. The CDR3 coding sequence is TGTGCCAGCAGCTTAGACGGACAGGGTCAAGAGACCCAGTACTTC.

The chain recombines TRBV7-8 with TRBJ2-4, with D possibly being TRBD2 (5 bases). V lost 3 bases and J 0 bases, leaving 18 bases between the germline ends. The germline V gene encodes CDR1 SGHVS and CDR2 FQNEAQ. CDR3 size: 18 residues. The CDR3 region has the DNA TGTGCCAGCAGCTTCAACAGCGGCTCCATGGGAGCCAAAAACATTCAGTACTTC. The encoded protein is CASSFNSGSMGAKNIQYF.

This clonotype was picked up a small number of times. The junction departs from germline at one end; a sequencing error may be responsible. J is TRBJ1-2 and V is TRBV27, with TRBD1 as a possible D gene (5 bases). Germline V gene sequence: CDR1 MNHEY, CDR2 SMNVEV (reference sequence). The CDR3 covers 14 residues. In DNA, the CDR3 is TGTGCCAGCAGTAATAACAGGTTTAGCTATGGCTGCACCTTC. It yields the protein CASSNNRFSYGCTF.

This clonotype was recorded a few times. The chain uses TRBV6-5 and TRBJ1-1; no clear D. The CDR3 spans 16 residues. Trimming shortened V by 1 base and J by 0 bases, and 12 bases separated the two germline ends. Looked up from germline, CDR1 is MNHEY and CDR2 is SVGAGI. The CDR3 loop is CASSYYTTALNTEAFF. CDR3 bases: TGTGCCAGCAGTTACTATACAACGGCCCTGAACACTGAAGCTTTCTTT.

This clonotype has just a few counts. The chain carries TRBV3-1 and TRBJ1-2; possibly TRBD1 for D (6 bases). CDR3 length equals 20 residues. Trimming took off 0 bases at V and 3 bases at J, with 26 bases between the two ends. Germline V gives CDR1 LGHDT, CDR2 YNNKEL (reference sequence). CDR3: CASSQENDWVIQGGDYGYTF. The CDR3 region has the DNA TGTGCCAGCAGCCAAGAGAATGATTGGGTTATACAGGGCGGTGACTATGGCTACACCTTC.

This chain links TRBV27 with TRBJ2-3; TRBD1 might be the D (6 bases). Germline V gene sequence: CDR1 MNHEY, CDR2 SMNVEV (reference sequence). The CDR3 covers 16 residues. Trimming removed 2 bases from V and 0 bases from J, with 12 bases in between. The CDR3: CASSLVQGLSTDTQYF. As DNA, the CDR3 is TGTGCCAGCAGTTTAGTTCAGGGGTTGAGCACAGATACGCAGTATTTT.

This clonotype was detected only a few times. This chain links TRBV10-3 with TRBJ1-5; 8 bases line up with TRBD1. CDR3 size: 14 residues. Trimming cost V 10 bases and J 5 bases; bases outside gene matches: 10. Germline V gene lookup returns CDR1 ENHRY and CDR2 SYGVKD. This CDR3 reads CATLNAGGDQPQHF. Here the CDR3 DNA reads TGTGCCACCTTAAACGCAGGGGGCGATCAGCCCCAGCATTTT.

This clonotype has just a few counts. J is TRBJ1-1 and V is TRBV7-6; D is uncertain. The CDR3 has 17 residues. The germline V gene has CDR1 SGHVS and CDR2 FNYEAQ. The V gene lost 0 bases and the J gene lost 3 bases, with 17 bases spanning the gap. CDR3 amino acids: CASSLAPQVGGDTEAFF. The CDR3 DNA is TGTGCCAGCAGCTTAGCGCCGCAGGTTGGCGGAGACACTGAAGCTTTCTTT.

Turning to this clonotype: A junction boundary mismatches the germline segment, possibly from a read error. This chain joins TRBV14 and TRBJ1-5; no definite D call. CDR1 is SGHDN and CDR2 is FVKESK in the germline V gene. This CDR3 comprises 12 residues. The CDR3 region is CASSTGNQSQHF. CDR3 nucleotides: TGTGCCAGCAGCACCGGAAATCAGTCCCAGCATTTT.

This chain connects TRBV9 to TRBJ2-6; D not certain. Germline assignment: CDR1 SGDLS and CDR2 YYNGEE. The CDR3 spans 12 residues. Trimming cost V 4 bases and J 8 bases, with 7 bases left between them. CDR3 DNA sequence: TGTGCCAGCAGCCCCCAGACCAACGTCCTGACTTTC. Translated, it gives CASSPQTNVLTF.

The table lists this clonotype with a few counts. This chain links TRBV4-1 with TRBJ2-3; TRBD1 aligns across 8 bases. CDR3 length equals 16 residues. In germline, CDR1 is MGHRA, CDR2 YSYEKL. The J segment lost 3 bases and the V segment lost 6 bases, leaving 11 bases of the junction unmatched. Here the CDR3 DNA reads TGCGCCAGCAGTCCCTGGACAGGGAGTAGGACAGATACGCAGTATTTT. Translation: CASSPWTGSRTDTQYF.

The CDR3: CATSDLTGSTDTQHF. The CDR3 DNA reads as TGTGCCACCAGTGATTTAACGGGGAGCACAGATACGCAGCATTTT. The chain couples TRBV24-1 to TRBJ2-3; no reliable D call. The last part of the DNA fits TRBJ1-5 better; the J call may be wrong. The CDR3 is made up of 15 amino acids. Germline V CDR1 and CDR2: KGHDR, SFDVKD.

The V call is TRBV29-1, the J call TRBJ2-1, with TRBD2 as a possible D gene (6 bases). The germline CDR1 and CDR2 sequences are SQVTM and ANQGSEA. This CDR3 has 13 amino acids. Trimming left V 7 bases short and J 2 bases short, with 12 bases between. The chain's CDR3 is CSAEGLTYNEQFF. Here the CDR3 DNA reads TGCAGCGCGGAGGGCCTTACCTACAATGAGCAGTTCTTC.

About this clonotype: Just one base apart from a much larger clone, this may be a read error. The CDR3 bases are TGTGCCAGCAGCCAAGCTAGCGGGGGGGCCAATGAGCAGTTCTTC. Translated: CASSQASGGANEQFF. V gene TRBV3-1 combines with J gene TRBJ2-1, with 12 nucleotides matching TRBD2. Germline values: CDR1 LGHDT, CDR2 YNNKEL (reference sequence). The V gene end was trimmed by 1 base and the J gene end by 6 bases; junction bases not matched to a gene: 1. The CDR3 loop spans 15 amino acids.

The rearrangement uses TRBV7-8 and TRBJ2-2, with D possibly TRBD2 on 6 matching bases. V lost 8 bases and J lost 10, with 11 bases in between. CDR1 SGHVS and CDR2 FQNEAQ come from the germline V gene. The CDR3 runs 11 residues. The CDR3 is CASLGGTELFF. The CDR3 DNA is TGTGCCAGCTTGGGGGGTACGGAGCTGTTTTTT.

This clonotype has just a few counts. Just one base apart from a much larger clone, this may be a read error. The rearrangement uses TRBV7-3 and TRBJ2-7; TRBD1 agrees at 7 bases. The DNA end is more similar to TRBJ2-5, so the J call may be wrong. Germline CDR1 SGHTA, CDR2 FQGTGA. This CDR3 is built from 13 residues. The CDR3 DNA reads TGTGCCAGCAGCTCGAACAGGGGAGAGACCCAGTACTTC. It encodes CASSSNRGETQYF.

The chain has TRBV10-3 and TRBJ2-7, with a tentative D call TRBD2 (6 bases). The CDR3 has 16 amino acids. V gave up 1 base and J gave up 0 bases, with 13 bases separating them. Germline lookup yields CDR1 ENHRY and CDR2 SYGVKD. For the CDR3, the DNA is TGTGCCATCAGTGAGTTGGGGGGTAACGCCTCCTACGAGCAGTACTTC. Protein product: CAISELGGNASYEQYF.

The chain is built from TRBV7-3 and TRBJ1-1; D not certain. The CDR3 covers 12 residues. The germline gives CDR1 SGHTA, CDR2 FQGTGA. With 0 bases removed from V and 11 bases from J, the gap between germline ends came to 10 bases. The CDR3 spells CASSLTGATAFF. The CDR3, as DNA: TGTGCCAGCAGCTTAACGGGCGCGACGGCTTTCTTT.

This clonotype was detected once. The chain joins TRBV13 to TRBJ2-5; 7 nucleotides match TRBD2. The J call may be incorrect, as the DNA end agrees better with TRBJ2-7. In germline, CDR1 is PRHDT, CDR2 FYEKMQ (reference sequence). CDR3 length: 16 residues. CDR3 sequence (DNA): TGTGCCAGCAGCACCTCCTCGGGAGGAAGCTCCTACGAGCAGTACTTC. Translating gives CASSTSSGGSSYEQYF.

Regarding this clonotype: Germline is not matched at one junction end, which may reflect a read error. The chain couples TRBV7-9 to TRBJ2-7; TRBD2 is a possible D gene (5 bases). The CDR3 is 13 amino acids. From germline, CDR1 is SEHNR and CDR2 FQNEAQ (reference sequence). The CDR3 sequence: CAISRRGSYEQCF. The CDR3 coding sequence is TGTGCCATTTCCCGCCGGGGTAGCTACGAGCAGTGCTTC. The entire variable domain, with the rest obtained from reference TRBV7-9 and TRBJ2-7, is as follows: DTGVSQNPRHKITKRGQNVTFRCDPISEHNRLYWYRQTLGQGPEFLTYFQNEAQLEKSRLLSDRFSAERPKGSFSTLEIQRTEQGDSAMYLCAISRRGSYEQCFGPGTRLTVT.

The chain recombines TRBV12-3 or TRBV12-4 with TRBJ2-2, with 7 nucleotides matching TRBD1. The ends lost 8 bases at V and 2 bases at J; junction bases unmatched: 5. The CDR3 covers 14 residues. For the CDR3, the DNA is TGTGCCAGCCTCCGGGACAGCAACACCGGGGAGCTGTTTTTT. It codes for CASLRDSNTGELFF.

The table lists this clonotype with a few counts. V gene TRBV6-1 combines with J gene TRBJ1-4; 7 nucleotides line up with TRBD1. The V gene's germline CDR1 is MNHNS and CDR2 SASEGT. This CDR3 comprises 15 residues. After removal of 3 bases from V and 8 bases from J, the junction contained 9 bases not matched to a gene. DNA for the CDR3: TGTGCCAGCAGTGACTCCCCGACAGGGCAAGAAAAACTGTTTTTT. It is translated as CASSDSPTGQEKLFF.

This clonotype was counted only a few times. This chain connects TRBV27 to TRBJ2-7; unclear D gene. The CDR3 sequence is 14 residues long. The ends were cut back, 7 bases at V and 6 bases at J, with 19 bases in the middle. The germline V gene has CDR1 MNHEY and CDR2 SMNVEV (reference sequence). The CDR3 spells CASNPLTAPGEQYF. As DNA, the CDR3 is TGTGCCAGCAACCCTCTGACCGCGCCCGGCGAGCAGTACTTC.

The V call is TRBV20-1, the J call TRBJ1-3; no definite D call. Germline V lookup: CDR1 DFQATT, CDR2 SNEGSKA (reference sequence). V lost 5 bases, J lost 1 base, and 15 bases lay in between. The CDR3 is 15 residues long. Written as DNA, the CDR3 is TGCAGTGCTTCCCCCTTGAGGGAGTCTGGAAACACCATATATTTT. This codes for CSASPLRESGNTIYF.

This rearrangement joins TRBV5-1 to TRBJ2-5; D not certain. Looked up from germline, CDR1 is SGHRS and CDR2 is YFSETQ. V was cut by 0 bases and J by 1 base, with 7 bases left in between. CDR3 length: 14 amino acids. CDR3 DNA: TGCGCCAGCAGCTTGGCCGATATCCAAGAGACCCAGTACTTC. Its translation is CASSLADIQETQYF.

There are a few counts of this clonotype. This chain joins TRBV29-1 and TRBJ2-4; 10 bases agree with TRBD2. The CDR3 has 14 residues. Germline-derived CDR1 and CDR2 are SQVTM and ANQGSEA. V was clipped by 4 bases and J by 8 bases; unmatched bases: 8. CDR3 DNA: TGCAGCGTTGTTGCAGGACTAGCGGTATACATTCAGTACTTC. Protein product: CSVVAGLAVYIQYF.

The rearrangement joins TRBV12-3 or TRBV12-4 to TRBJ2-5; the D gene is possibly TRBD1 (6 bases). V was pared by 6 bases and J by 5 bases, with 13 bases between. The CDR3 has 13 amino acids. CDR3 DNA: TGTGCCAGCAGAGCAGGGGACCTCGAGACCCAGTACTTC. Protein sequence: CASRAGDLETQYF.

CDR3 in amino acids: CSVLRTSGHNEQFF. The CDR3 DNA follows: TGCAGCGTCTTAAGGACTAGCGGACACAATGAGCAGTTCTTC. This chain links TRBV29-1 with TRBJ2-1; 10 nucleotides agree with TRBD2. CDR1 and CDR2 from the germline V gene are SQVTM and ANQGSEA. After removal of 6 bases from V and 5 bases from J, the junction contained 7 bases not matched to a gene. The CDR3 extends over 14 amino acids.